The 24 T cell receptor beta chains below all came from one sample that was sequenced in a study of identical twins. TCRdb recomputed calls from the 5' RACE reads with MiXCR, one row per CDR3 protein. The table lists over 600,000 distinct CDR3 sequences, approximately 22% of them singletons, with around 4.5% in the top ten. This sample was also put to use in a study of T cells expressing NK-cell markers.

Sequencing was performed on PBMCs. These receptors were obtained from a woman aged 18-29 years in good health.

This sequence joins TRBV7-3 and TRBJ2-4; D is unresolved. This CDR3 is built from 13 residues. CDR1 SGHTA and CDR2 FQGTGA come from the germline V gene. Trimming removed 3 bases from V and 1 base from J, with 4 bases in between. In DNA form, the CDR3 reads TGTGCCAGCAGCTTTGGGGCCAAAAACATTCAGTACTTC. Amino acids: CASSFGAKNIQYF.

This clonotype was counted only a few times. V and J are TRBV15 and TRBJ2-1; D may be TRBD1 or TRBD2 (5 bases each). The CDR3 loop spans 15 amino acids. Germline V gene sequence: CDR1 LNHNV, CDR2 YYDKDF (reference sequence). Trimming took 7 bases from V and 2 from J, leaving 15 bases between them. The CDR3 spells CATIGDEGPYNEQFF. The CDR3, as DNA: TGTGCCACCATAGGGGACGAGGGACCCTACAATGAGCAGTTCTTC.

V usage is TRBV9 and J usage is TRBJ2-1; 10 bases align to TRBD2. The CDR3 contains 17 residues. V shed 0 bases, J shed 4 bases, and the junction held 7 bases outside the gene matches. CDR1 SGDLS and CDR2 YYNGEE come from the germline V gene. This CDR3 reads CASSVEGRLAGYNEQFF. The CDR3 bases are TGTGCCAGCAGCGTAGAAGGGCGACTAGCGGGTTACAATGAGCAGTTCTTC.

This chain uses TRBV12-3 or TRBV12-4 with TRBJ2-3; D unclear. Trimming took 5 bases from V and 7 from J, leaving 13 bases between them. The CDR3 contains 13 residues. The CDR3 DNA reads TGTGCCAGCAGTCCCCTTAATCAATATACGCAGTATTTT. The encoded protein is CASSPLNQYTQYF.

This clonotype showed up many times. This chain connects TRBV12-3 or TRBV12-4 to TRBJ2-1; D is uncertain. The V end lost 5 bases, the J end lost 5 bases, and 7 bases lay between the germline ends. The CDR3 length is 12 residues. CDR3 protein: CASSQNHNEQFF. In DNA, the CDR3 is TGTGCCAGCAGTCAGAATCACAATGAGCAGTTCTTC.

The genes are TRBV20-1 and TRBJ2-7; no clear D gene. CDR3 length: 14 amino acids. Deletions cut 1 base from V and 4 bases from J, with 14 bases between. Germline lookup yields CDR1 DFQATT and CDR2 SNEGSKA (reference sequence). The CDR3 protein is CSARARTDGYEQYF. The CDR3 DNA reads as TGCAGTGCTAGAGCCAGGACGGATGGTTACGAGCAGTACTTC.

The chain is built from TRBV25-1 and TRBJ2-5; TRBD1 matches at 7 bases. The CDR3 totals 16 residues. With 3 bases clipped from V and 0 bases from J, the junction kept 7 bases outside the gene matches. Looked up from germline, CDR1 is MGHDK and CDR2 is SYGVNS. CDR3 protein: CASSEGDRAHQETQYF. For the CDR3, the DNA is TGTGCCAGCAGTGAGGGAGACAGGGCCCACCAAGAGACCCAGTACTTC. Full variable domain (outside the CDR3, taken from reference TRBV25-1 and TRBJ2-5): EADIYQTPRYLVIGTGKKITLECSQTMGHDKMYWYQQDPGMELHLIHYSYGVNSTEKGDLSSESTVSRIRTEHFPLTLESARPSHTSQYLCASSEGDRAHQETQYFGPGTRLLVL.

This clonotype was detected only once. V and J are TRBV7-2 and TRBJ2-3; 9 bases match TRBD2. The V gene's germline CDR1 is SGHTA and CDR2 FQGNSA. The CDR3 extends over 14 amino acids. Germline trimming cut 4 bases from V and 5 bases from J; bases unmatched to any gene: 4. As DNA, the CDR3 is TGTGCCAGCAGCTCTGGCGGGAGGGAAGATACGCAGTATTTT. Residues: CASSSGGREDTQYF.

The chain employs TRBV20-1 and TRBJ2-7; D possibly corresponds to TRBD1 (5 bases). Trimming stripped 6 bases from V and 6 bases from J, with 21 bases between. CDR3 length equals 14 residues. Germline assignment: CDR1 DFQATT and CDR2 SNEGSKA (reference sequence). The CDR3 is CSAGESLQRSEQYF. CDR3 DNA: TGCAGTGCAGGGGAATCTCTTCAGAGGAGCGAGCAGTACTTC.

The J gene is TRBJ2-7, the V gene TRBV20-1; 7 nucleotides match TRBD2. The CDR3 covers 14 residues. In germline, CDR1 is DFQATT, CDR2 SNEGSKA (reference sequence). V lost 4 bases to trimming and J lost 2 bases; unmatched junction nucleotides: 8. The CDR3 loop reads CSATQREAAYEQYF. CDR3 nucleotides: TGCAGTGCTACCCAGCGGGAAGCGGCCTACGAGCAGTACTTC.

This clonotype appeared a few times. This chain uses TRBV7-2 with TRBJ2-7, with 11 nucleotides matching TRBD2. With V trimmed by 5 bases and J by 3 bases, 12 bases remained unmatched. Germline V gene data show CDR1 as SGHTA and CDR2 as FQGNSA. This CDR3 is 17 amino acids long. CDR3 coding DNA: TGTGCCAGCAGCCGGCCACCACTAGCGGGAGTTTTCTACGAGCAGTACTTC. Protein: CASSRPPLAGVFYEQYF. Drawing the rest from reference TRBV7-2 and TRBJ2-7, the complete variable domain is GAGVSQSPSNKVTEKGKDVELRCDPISGHTALYWYRQSLGQGLEFLIYFQGNSAPDKSGLPSDRFSAERTGGSVSTLTIQRTQQEDSAVYLCASSRPPLAGVFYEQYFGPGTRLTVT.

This clonotype came up a few times. The CDR3 here is CASSHGLAGNQETQYF. The CDR3 DNA sequence: TGTGCCAGCAGCCACGGACTAGCGGGGAACCAAGAGACCCAGTACTTC. The gene calls are TRBV3-1 and TRBJ2-5, with 12 bases fitting TRBD2. This CDR3 region has 16 residues. V lost 3 bases to trimming and J lost 0 bases; unmatched junction nucleotides: 2. The germline V gene has CDR1 LGHDT and CDR2 YNNKEL (reference sequence).

This clonotype turned up a few times. The chain joins TRBV5-1 to TRBJ2-1; D might be TRBD2 (5 bases). CDR1 and CDR2 from the germline V gene are SGHRS and YFSETQ. V lost 1 base and J 12 bases, leaving 11 bases between the germline ends. CDR3 length: 12 residues. The CDR3 coding sequence is TGCGCCAGCAGCTTGTCAGGACTTGTGCAGTTCTTC. Translated, it gives CASSLSGLVQFF.

The chain couples TRBV5-1 to TRBJ2-5, with D possibly matching TRBD1 (6 bases). The CDR3 has 15 amino acids. The V gene's germline CDR1 is SGHRS and CDR2 YFSETQ. Trimming removed 0 bases from V and 4 bases from J, with 13 bases in between. The CDR3 sequence is CASSLGSTGRETQYF. The DNA of the CDR3 is TGCGCCAGCAGCTTGGGCTCTACAGGGAGAGAGACCCAGTACTTC.

The chain combines TRBV7-6 with TRBJ2-7; TRBD2 matches 13 bases. Trimming cost V 5 bases and J 7 bases; bases outside gene matches: 14. Per the germline V gene, CDR1 is SGHVS and CDR2 is FNYEAQ. CDR3 length: 17 residues. CDR3 in amino acids: CASSLHGGTSGMGEQYF. CDR3 coding DNA: TGTGCCAGCAGCCTACACGGAGGGACTAGCGGGATGGGTGAGCAGTACTTC.

Here the CDR3 reads CASSLGDLAKNIQYF. CDR3 nucleotides: TGCGCCAGCAGCTTGGGGGACCTAGCCAAAAACATTCAGTACTTC. The rearrangement uses TRBV5-1 and TRBJ2-4, with D perhaps matching TRBD1 or TRBD2 (5 bases each). Germline V CDR1 and CDR2: SGHRS, YFSETQ. This CDR3 has 15 amino acids. V lost 0 bases to trimming and J lost 0 bases, with 7 bases between them.

The chain has TRBV24-1 and TRBJ2-1, with TRBD2 identical over 10 bases. CDR3 length: 15 residues. V was pared by 4 bases and J by 3 bases, with 2 bases of the junction left unmatched. Germline assignment: CDR1 KGHDR and CDR2 SFDVKD. In DNA form, the CDR3 reads TGTGCCACCAGTGACCCTAGCGGGAGCTACAATGAGCAGTTCTTC. Its translation: CATSDPSGSYNEQFF.

This clonotype was picked up many times. DNA of the CDR3: TGCGCCAGCCGGTTGGGAGCGGGAGAGAACGAGCAGTACTTC. This codes for CASRLGAGENEQYF. The chain has TRBV5-1 and TRBJ2-7; 8 positions agree with TRBD2. Per the germline V gene, CDR1 is SGHRS and CDR2 is YFSETQ. The CDR3 runs 14 residues. J was trimmed by 5 bases and V by 7 bases; bases with no gene match: 11. The full variable domain, with the rest looked up from reference TRBV5-1 and TRBJ2-7, is KAGVTQTPRYLIKTRGQQVTLSCSPISGHRSVSWYQQTPGQGLQFLFEYFSETQRNKGNFPGRFSGRQFSNSRSEMNVSTLELGDSALYLCASRLGAGENEQYFGPGTRLTVT.

In this sample, this clonotype turned up many times. The chain employs TRBV5-1 and TRBJ1-1; D is undetermined. The ends were cut back, 0 bases at V and 1 base at J, with 4 bases in the middle. The CDR3 length is 13 residues. Per the germline V gene, CDR1 is SGHRS and CDR2 is YFSETQ. This CDR3 reads CASSLASNTEAFF. Here the CDR3 DNA reads TGCGCCAGCAGCTTGGCATCGAACACTGAAGCTTTCTTT.

This clonotype has more than one count but fewer than ten. The gene calls are TRBV7-2 and TRBJ2-7; perhaps TRBD2 as D (6 bases). Germline lookup yields CDR1 SGHTA and CDR2 FQGNSA. This CDR3 is built from 14 residues. Trimming pared 1 base from V and 7 bases from J, leaving 14 bases between. In DNA form, the CDR3 reads TGTGCCAGCAGCTTAGGGGTTAGAGGAGGGGAGCAGTACTTC. Translation gives CASSLGVRGGEQYF.

The chain joins TRBV24-1 to TRBJ2-1; 12 nucleotides align to TRBD2. V trimming: 5 bases; J trimming: 3 bases; junction bases outside the gene matches: 7. The CDR3 totals 17 residues. CDR1 and CDR2 from the germline V gene are KGHDR and SFDVKD. The CDR3 spells CATSGPTSGGHYNEQFF. CDR3 sequence (DNA): TGTGCCACCAGTGGCCCGACTAGCGGGGGTCACTACAATGAGCAGTTCTTC.

The chain combines TRBV23-1 with TRBJ2-4; D ambiguous. TRBV23-1 has ORF status, its function being uncertain. The CDR3 extends over 12 amino acids. Trimming took 7 bases from V and 11 from J, leaving 15 bases between them. In DNA, the CDR3 is TGCGCCAGCACCCCGAGTCCAGGCGTTCAGTACTTC. It yields the protein CASTPSPGVQYF.

V and J are TRBV7-6 and TRBJ2-1; possibly TRBD1 or TRBD2 for D (7 bases each). Germline CDR1 SGHVS, CDR2 FNYEAQ. The V end was cut by 4 bases, the J end by 4 bases, with 17 bases between. The CDR3 covers 16 residues. CDR3 coding DNA: TGTGCCAGCAGCTCCCTGAGGGGGCGGGGGTACAATGAGCAGTTCTTC. As protein: CASSSLRGRGYNEQFF.

The V and J genes are TRBV20-1 and TRBJ2-2, with a possible D match to TRBD1 (5 bases). The CDR3 covers 17 residues. Per germline, CDR1 DFQATT and CDR2 SNEGSKA (reference sequence). The V end was cut by 0 bases, the J end by 2 bases, with 16 bases between. In nucleotides, the CDR3 is TGCAGTGCTAGAGATACCTTACGGCAGGGAAACACCGGGGAGCTGTTTTTT. Translation gives CSARDTLRQGNTGELFF.